This T cell receptor beta chain was recovered during a study of cytomegalovirus exposure and HLA in healthy donors. The PCR was carried out with 60 Vbeta primers and 13 Jbeta primers. Using immunoSEQ multiplex PCR, the repertoire was profiled, and TCRdb retains in-frame clones only, with some absent. The sample consists of some 200,000 clones, 82% of them appearing once. The sequence came from a woman under 30 in good health and CMV-seronegative. The sample consisted of PBMCs.

As DNA, the CDR3 is TGTGCCAGCAGTTCCCGACAGTCCTGGAACTATGGCTACACCTTC. This encodes CASSSRQSWNYGYTF. The chain recombines TRBV6-5 with TRBJ1-2, with D possibly TRBD1 on 5 matching bases. V was cut by 4 bases and J by 2 bases, with 14 bases left in between. This CDR3 has 15 amino acids. CDR1 is MNHEY, CDR2 SVGAGI, per germline.